This TCR beta chain is drawn from a study of immune evolution from preneoplasia to lung adenocarcinoma. TCRdb's table, derived via immunoSEQ multiplex PCR, lists solely in-frame clones and lacks some. The table records some 5,000 clones, less than 90% of them present only once. This clone was picked up a small number of times. CDR1 and CDR2 from the germline V gene are MDHEN and SYDVKM. Trimming took 8 bases from V and 7 from J, leaving 9 bases between them. The length of the CDR3 is 12 residues. V and J are TRBV28 and TRBJ1-6; D unclear. The specimen was FFPE adjacent normal lung tissue. This clonotype originated in a person between 70 and 80 years old with lung adenocarcinoma. As DNA, the CDR3 is TGTGCCAGCCGACACGCGAATTCACCCCTCCACTTT. It specifies CASRHANSPLHF.